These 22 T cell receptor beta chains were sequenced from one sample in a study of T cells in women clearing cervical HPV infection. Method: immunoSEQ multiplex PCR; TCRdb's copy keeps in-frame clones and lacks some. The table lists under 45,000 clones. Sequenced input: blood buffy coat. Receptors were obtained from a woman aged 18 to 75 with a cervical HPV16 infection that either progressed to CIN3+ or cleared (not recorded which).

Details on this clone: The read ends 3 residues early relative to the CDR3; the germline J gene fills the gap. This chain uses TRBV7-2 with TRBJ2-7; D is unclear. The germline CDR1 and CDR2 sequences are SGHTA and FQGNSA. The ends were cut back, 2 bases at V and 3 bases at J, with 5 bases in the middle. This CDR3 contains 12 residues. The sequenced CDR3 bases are TGTGCCAGCAGCTTAAGACTCTACGAG. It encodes CASSLRLYE. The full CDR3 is CASSLRLYEQYF. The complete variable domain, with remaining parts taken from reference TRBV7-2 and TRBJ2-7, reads GAGVSQSPSNKVTEKGKDVELRCDPISGHTALYWYRQSLGQGLEFLIYFQGNSAPDKSGLPSDRFSAERTGGSVSTLTIQRTQQEDSAVYLCASSLRLYEQYFGPGTRLTVT.

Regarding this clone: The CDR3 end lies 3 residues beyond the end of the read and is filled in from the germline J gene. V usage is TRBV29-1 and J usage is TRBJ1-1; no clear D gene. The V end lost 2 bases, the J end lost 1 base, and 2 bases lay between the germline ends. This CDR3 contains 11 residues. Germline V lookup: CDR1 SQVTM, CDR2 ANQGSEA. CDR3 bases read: TGCAGCGTTGAACAGAACACTGAA. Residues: CSVEQNTE. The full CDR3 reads CSVEQNTEAFF.

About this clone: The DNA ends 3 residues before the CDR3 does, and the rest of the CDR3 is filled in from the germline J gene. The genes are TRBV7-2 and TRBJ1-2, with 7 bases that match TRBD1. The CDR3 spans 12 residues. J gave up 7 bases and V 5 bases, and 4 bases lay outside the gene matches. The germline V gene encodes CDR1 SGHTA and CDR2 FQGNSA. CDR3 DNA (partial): TGTGCCAGCAGCCCCTACAGGGGTGGC. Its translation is CASSPYRGG. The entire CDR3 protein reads CASSPYRGGYTF.

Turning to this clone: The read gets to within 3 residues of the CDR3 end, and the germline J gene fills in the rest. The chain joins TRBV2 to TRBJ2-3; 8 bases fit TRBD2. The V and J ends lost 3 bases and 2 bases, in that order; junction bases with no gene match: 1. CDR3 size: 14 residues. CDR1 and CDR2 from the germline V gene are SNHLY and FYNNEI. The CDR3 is CASSDSGITDTQYF. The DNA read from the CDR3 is TGTGCCAGCAGTGATAGCGGGATCACAGATACG.

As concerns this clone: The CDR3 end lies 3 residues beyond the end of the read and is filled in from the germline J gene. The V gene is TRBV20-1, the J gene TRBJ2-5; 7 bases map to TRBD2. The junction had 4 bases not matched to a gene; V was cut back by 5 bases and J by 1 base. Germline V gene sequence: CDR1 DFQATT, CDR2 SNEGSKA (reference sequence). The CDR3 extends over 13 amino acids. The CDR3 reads CSAFSGSQETQYF. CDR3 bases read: TGCAGTGCTTTTAGCGGGTCCCAAGAGACC.

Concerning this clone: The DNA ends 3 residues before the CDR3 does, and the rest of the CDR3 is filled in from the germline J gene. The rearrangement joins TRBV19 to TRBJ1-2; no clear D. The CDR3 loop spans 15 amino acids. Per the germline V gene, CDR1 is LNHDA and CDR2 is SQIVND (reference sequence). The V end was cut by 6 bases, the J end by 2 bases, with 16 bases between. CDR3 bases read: TGTGCCAGTAGCCCGCCTCGGTCGGGGAACTATGGC. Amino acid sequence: CASSPPRSGNYG. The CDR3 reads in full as CASSPPRSGNYGYTF.

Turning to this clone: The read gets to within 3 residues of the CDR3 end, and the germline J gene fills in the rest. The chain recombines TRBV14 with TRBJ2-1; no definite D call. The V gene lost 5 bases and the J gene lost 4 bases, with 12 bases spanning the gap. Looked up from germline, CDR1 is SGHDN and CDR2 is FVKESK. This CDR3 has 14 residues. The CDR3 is CASSTPPLYNEQFF. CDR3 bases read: TGTGCCAGCAGCACCCCCCCCCTATACAATGAG.

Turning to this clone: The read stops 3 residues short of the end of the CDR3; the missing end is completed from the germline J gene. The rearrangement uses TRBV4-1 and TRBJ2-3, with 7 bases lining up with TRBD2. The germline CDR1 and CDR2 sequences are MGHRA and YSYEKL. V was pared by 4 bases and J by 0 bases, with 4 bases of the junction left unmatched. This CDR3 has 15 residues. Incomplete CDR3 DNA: TGCGCCAGCAGCCTAGCGGGTTTTAGCACAGATACG. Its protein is CASSLAGFSTDT. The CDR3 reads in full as CASSLAGFSTDTQYF.

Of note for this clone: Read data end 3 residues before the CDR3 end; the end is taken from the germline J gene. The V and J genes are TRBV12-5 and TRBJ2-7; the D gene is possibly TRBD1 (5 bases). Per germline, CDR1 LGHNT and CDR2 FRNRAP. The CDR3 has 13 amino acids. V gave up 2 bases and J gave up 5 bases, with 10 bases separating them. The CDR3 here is CASGLTQVDEQYF. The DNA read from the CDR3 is TGTGCTAGTGGTTTGACACAGGTGGACGAG. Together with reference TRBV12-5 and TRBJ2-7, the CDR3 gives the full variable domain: DARVTQTPRHKVTEMGQEVTMRCQPILGHNTVFWYRQTMMQGLELLAYFRNRAPLDDSGMPKDRFSAEMPDATLATLKIQPSEPRDSAVYFCASGLTQVDEQYFGPGTRLTVT.

The DNA read from the CDR3 is TGTGCCAGCAGCCGACCGGGACAGGGGGAAGATACG. Protein: CASSRPGQGEDT. The whole CDR3 sequence reads CASSRPGQGEDTQYF. V usage is TRBV12-3 or TRBV12-4 and J usage is TRBJ2-3, with TRBD1 matching 11 bases. With the read ending 3 residues before the CDR3 end, the germline J gene is used to fill in that end. Trimming removed 6 bases from V and 5 bases from J; junction bases left unmatched: 7. The CDR3 covers 15 residues.

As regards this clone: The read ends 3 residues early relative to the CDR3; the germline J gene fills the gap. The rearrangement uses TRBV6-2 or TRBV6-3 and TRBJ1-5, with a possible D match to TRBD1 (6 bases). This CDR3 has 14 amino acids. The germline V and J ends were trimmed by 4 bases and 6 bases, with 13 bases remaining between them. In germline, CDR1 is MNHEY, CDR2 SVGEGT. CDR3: CASSFRGASQPQHF. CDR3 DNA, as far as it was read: TGTGCCAGCAGTTTCCGGGGGGCGAGTCAGCCC.

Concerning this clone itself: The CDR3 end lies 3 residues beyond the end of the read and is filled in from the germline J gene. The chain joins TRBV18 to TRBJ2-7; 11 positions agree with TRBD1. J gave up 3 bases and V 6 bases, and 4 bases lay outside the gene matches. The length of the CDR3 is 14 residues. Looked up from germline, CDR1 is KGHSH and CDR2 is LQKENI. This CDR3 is CASSAGTGGYEQYF. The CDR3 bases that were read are TGTGCCAGCTCGGCCGGGACAGGGGGCTACGAG.

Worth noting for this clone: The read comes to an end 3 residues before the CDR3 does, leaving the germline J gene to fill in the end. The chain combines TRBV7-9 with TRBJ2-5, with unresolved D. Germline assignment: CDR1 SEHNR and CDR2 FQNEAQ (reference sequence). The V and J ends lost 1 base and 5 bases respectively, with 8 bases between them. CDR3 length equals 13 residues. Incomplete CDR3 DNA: TGTGCCAGCAGCTTAGGGCAGTGGGAGACC. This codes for CASSLGQWET. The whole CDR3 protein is CASSLGQWETQYF.

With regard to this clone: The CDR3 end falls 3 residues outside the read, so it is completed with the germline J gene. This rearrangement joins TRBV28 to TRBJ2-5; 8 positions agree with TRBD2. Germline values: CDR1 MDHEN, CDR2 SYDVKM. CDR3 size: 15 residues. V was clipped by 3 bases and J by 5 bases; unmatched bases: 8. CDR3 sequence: CASSLSGLASETQYF. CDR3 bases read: TGTGCCAGCAGTTTGTCAGGACTAGCCTCGGAGACC.

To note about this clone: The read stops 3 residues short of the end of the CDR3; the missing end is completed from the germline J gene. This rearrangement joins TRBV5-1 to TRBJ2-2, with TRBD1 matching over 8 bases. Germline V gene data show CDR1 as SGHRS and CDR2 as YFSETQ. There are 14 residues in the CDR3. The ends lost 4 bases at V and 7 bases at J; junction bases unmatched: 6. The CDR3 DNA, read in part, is TGCGCCAGCAGCCTCGGACAGGGACACGGGGAG. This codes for CASSLGQGHGE. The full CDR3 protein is CASSLGQGHGELFF.

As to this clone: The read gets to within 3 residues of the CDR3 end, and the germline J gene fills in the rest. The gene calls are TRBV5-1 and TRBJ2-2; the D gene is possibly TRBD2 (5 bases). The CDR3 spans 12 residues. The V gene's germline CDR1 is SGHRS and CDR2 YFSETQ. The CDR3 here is CASSRDGEKLFF. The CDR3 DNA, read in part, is TGCGCCAGCAGCCGCGACGGGGAAAAG.

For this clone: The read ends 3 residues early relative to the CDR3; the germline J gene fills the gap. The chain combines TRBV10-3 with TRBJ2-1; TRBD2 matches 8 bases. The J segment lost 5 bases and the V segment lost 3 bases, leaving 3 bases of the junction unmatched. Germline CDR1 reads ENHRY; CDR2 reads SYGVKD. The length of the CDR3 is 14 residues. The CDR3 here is CAISEEAGDNEQFF. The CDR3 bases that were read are TGTGCCATCAGTGAAGAAGCGGGGGACAATGAG.

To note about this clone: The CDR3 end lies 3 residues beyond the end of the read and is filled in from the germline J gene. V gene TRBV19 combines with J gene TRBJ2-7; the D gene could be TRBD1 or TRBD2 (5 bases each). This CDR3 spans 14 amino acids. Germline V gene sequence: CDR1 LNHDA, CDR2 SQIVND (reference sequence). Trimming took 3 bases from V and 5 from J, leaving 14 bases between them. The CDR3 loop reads CASSIGREGDEQYF. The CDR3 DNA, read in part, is TGTGCCAGTAGTATCGGTCGGGAAGGGGACGAG.

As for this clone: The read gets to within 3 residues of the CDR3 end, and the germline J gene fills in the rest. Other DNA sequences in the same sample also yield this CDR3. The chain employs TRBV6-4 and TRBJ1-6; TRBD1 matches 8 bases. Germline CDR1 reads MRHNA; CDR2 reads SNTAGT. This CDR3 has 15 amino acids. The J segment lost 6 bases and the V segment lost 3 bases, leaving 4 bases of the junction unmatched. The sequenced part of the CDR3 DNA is TGTGCCAGCAGTGAGCAGGGGGCGCCTAATTCACCC. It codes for CASSEQGAPNSP. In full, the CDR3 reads CASSEQGAPNSPLHF.

The covered CDR3 bases are TGCAGTGCCCTAGAAGATACG. Its translation: CSALEDT. The entire CDR3 reads CSALEDTQYF. The chain recombines TRBV20-1 with TRBJ2-3; D remains ambiguous. Sequencing ends 3 residues short of the CDR3 end; the germline J gene provides the rest. Per the germline V gene, CDR1 is DFQATT and CDR2 is SNEGSKA (reference sequence). This CDR3 contains 10 residues. V was shortened by 6 bases and J by 5 bases, with 6 bases between the two germline ends.

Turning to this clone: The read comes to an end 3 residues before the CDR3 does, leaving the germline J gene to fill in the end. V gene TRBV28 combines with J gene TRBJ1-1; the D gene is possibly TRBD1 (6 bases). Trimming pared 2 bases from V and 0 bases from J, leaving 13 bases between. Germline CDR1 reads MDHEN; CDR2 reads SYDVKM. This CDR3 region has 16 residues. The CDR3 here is CASSLPRGLMNTEAFF. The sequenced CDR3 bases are TGTGCCAGCAGTTTACCCAGGGGCCTTATGAACACTGAA.

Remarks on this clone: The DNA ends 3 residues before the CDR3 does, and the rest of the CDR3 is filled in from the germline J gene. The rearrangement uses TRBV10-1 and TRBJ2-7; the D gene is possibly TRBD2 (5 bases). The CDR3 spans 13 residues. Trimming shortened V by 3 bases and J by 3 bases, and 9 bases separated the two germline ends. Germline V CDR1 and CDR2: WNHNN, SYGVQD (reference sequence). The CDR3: CASSDQRSYEQYF. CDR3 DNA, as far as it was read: TGCGCCAGCAGTGACCAGCGGAGCTACGAG.